This TCR beta chain was captured in a study of CD8 T cells in ankylosing spondylitis. The study's findings and limits: Blood of patients with ankylosing spondylitis appeared to be characterized by a TCR beta motif of several highly homologous variants. A number of the motif variants had already been described in reactive arthritis synovial fluid and blood.

In the case of this clonotype: Its specificity is unknown.

TCRdb re-called the 5' RACE reads through MiXCR, storing one row per CDR3 protein. Seen here are about 220,000 distinct CDR3 sequences, about 10% observed once, and the top ten hold about 19%. CDR1 and CDR2 from the germline V gene are SGHTA and FQGTGA. The CDR3 sequence is 14 residues long. The V end lost 0 bases, the J end lost 8 bases, and 13 bases lay between the germline ends. This clonotype originated in a male donor with ankylosing spondylitis or in good health (not recorded which). The chain is built from TRBV7-3 and TRBJ1-2; no firm D call. Source material: blood, either unsorted or a sorted T cell fraction (not recorded which). CDR3 sequence reads: CASSLTAGSGGYTF. CDR3 nucleotide sequence: TGTGCCAGCAGCTTAACGGCCGGGTCCGGCGGCTACACCTTC.